This T cell receptor (beta chain) was identified in a study of shared clonotypes between healthy human individuals. Trimming took 3 bases from V and 6 from J; bases not matched to a gene: 4. The germline gives CDR1 LNHDA, CDR2 SQIVND (reference sequence). The CDR3 has 15 residues. Repertoires were generated with immunoSEQ multiplex PCR, while TCRdb's copy carries only in-frame clones and drops some. The sample shows under 600,000 clones, just over 75% of them seen only once. This chain links TRBV19 with TRBJ1-5; TRBD1 matches 11 bases. The sequence was obtained from a woman in her thirties or forties in good health. Some clones in this sample may be carry-over from other donors' samples. What was sequenced was PBMCs. This chain's CDR3 is CASSMGTGGGQPQHF. In DNA, the CDR3 is TGTGCCAGTAGTATGGGGACAGGGGGAGGTCAGCCCCAGCATTTT.